The sequence of this T cell receptor (beta chain) was determined in a study of lymphopenia after photon versus proton radiotherapy (dated by TCRdb to the late 2010s). About the investigation overall: In patients with gastrointestinal tumors who developed high-grade lymphopenia, the study compared the immunological effects of photon radiation therapy with those of proton radiation therapy. The cohort included under 25 patients with gastrointestinal tumors who developed lymphopenia after receiving either photon or proton therapy. The study aimed to characterize how the two radiation modalities differ in their impact on the immune system. General conclusions and limits of the study: The survival association was examined only in patients who died, and the authors described better survival with proton therapy as a possibility, not as a demonstrated result. After the lymphocyte count nadir, photon-treated repertoires showed oligoclonal expansion, especially of CD8+ Temra cells, which drove the drop in diversity. Across the cohort, a larger post-nadir drop in TCR diversity was inversely correlated with overall survival time among patients who died. During treatment, patients who received photon therapy lost naive T cells and TCR diversity and gained effector/memory populations, whereas patients who received proton therapy remained relatively stable.

The CDR3 covers 13 residues, taking in both the cysteine and the phenylalanine. The retained sequence is limited to the CDR3, 39 bases, with the frame set at the first base. CDR1 and CDR2 (SGHTA, FQGNSA) derive from the germline V gene. V is shortened by 4 bases, J by 0 bases, and the region joining them spans 7 bases. Library method: the immunoSEQ multiplex PCR assay. T cell repertoires were profiled by deep sequencing of rearranged TCR beta loci, alongside multiparametric flow cytometry. The source is immuneACCESS, and TCRdb retained only in-frame sequences with V and J called. Part of the clones is not carried over; for the studies checked, unresolved V genes explain less than half of this, and the remainder is unexplained. The sample table holds 22,000 or so clones, of which approximately 91% were seen once. The ten largest clones take up about 10% of the sample. Comment on this clone: Its antigen is unknown. It has no much larger one-base neighbor in the sample; base qualities were not kept.

The rearranged chain carries TRBV7-2 and TRBJ2-7; a confident D gene designation cannot be given. The receptor was isolated from a woman aged 70-85 years with pancreatic cancer. Some clones in this sample may be carry-over from other donors' samples. The sample here was peripheral blood, taken from a patient treated with proton-based radiotherapy. The sequenced DNA: TGTGCCAGCAGCTCGGTATTCTCCTACGAGCAGTACTTC. Its translation is CASSSVFSYEQYF.